These 16 T cell receptor beta chains share one sample of origin, sequenced in a study of blood T cell repertoires in COVID-19. The table came from immunoSEQ multiplex PCR; TCRdb's copy has only in-frame clones and leaves some out. In the table there are roughly 240,000 clones, around 86% of which are singletons. Material: peripheral blood. These receptors originate from a man younger than 30 with active or convalescent COVID-19.

This clone showed up just once. The rearrangement joins TRBV9 to TRBJ2-3; 7 nucleotides match TRBD2. The CDR3 is 16 residues long. V was clipped by 0 bases and J by 3 bases; unmatched bases: 7. Germline lookup yields CDR1 SGDLS and CDR2 YYNGEE. This CDR3 is CASSVGGSGYTDTQYF. In nucleotides, the CDR3 is TGTGCCAGCAGCGTAGGAGGTAGCGGGTATACAGATACGCAGTATTTT. The full variable domain, its missing parts supplied by reference TRBV9 and TRBJ2-3, is DSGVTQTPKHLITATGQRVTLRCSPRSGDLSVYWYQQSLDQGLQFLIQYYNGEERAKGNILERFSAQQFPDLHSELNLSSLELGDSALYFCASSVGGSGYTDTQYFGPGTRLTVL.

The J gene is TRBJ1-5, the V gene TRBV19, with D possibly being TRBD1 (6 bases). V was trimmed by 7 bases and J by 6 bases, leaving 16 bases between them. In germline, CDR1 is LNHDA, CDR2 SQIVND (reference sequence). The CDR3 length is 14 residues. CDR3: CASTYQGIGQPQHF. The CDR3 DNA sequence: TGTGCCAGTACCTATCAGGGGATCGGTCAGCCCCAGCATTTT.

The J gene is TRBJ2-5, the V gene TRBV4-2, with TRBD1 identical over 9 bases. The CDR3 is made up of 16 amino acids. Germline V CDR1 and CDR2: LGHNA, YNFKEQ. The V and J ends lost 1 base and 2 bases, in that order; junction bases with no gene match: 5. In DNA, the CDR3 is TGTGCCAGCAGCCAAGGGGACAGGGCGACGCAAGAGACCCAGTACTTC. As protein: CASSQGDRATQETQYF.

CDR3 DNA: TGTGCTAGTGCCAAATCGGGACAGTTCGGAGAGACCCAGTACTTC. Its protein is CASAKSGQFGETQYF. The rearrangement links TRBV12-5 to TRBJ2-5, with 7 bases fitting TRBD1. V lost 7 bases and J lost 4; bases outside the gene matches: 12. The CDR3 is 15 amino acids. CDR1 is LGHNT, CDR2 FRNRAP, per germline.

The genes are TRBV5-1 and TRBJ2-1; 7 bases fit TRBD2. Germline CDR1 is SGHRS and CDR2 is YFSETQ. This CDR3 is 16 amino acids long. V lost 4 bases, J lost 7 bases, and 14 bases stayed unmatched. CDR3 DNA: TGCGCCAGCAGCCCTCTCCTGGCGGGGGACCGGAATGAGCAGTTCTTC. This gives the protein CASSPLLAGDRNEQFF.

CDR3 sequence reads: CASSDWGQGAEEQYF. The CDR3 DNA reads TGTGCCAGTAGCGATTGGGGACAGGGGGCAGAAGAGCAGTACTTC. The rearrangement joins TRBV19 to TRBJ2-7, with 12 bases fitting TRBD1. V lost 6 bases and J lost 7; bases outside the gene matches: 10. This CDR3 contains 15 residues. CDR1 LNHDA and CDR2 SQIVND come from the germline V gene (reference sequence).

The chain has TRBV3-1 (or the pseudogene TRBV3-2) and TRBJ2-3; 10 nucleotides align to TRBD2. CDR3 size: 17 residues. J was trimmed by 2 bases and V by 0 bases; bases with no gene match: 5. Germline V gives CDR1 LGHDT, CDR2 YNNKEL (reference sequence). The CDR3: CASSQDPGTSVTDTQYF. The CDR3 DNA is TGTGCCAGCAGCCAAGATCCGGGGACTAGCGTCACAGATACGCAGTATTTT.

The genes are TRBV11-3 and TRBJ1-2, with a possible D match to TRBD1 (5 bases). Deletions cut 6 bases from V and 3 bases from J, with 14 bases between. Germline loops: CDR1 SGHNT, CDR2 YENEEA. There are 14 residues in the CDR3. The CDR3 region has the DNA TGTGCCAGCAGTGGTGACAGACCAGACTATGGCTACACCTTC. Its translation: CASSGDRPDYGYTF.

V gene TRBV3-1 (or the pseudogene TRBV3-2) combines with J gene TRBJ2-2; no definite D call. Trimming took off 2 bases at V and 2 bases at J, with 3 bases between the two ends. The CDR3 totals 13 residues. Germline CDR1 reads LGHDT; CDR2 reads YNNKEL (reference sequence). The CDR3 nucleotides read TGTGCCAGCAGCCAAACTAACACCGGGGAGCTGTTTTTT. Translated: CASSQTNTGELFF.

This chain links TRBV19 with TRBJ2-7, with 8 nucleotides matching TRBD1. Trimming removed 5 bases from V and 3 bases from J; junction bases left unmatched: 6. The length of the CDR3 is 14 residues. Germline CDR1 LNHDA, CDR2 SQIVND (reference sequence). The CDR3 here is CASSDGQGYYEQYF. As DNA, the CDR3 is TGTGCCAGTAGTGACGGACAGGGTTACTACGAGCAGTACTTC.

The V call is TRBV9, the J call TRBJ2-1; D is ambiguous. Germline assignment: CDR1 SGDLS and CDR2 YYNGEE. CDR3 length equals 14 residues. Trimming removed 4 bases at V and 6 bases at J, with 14 bases between. The CDR3 nucleotides read TGTGCCAGCAGCCTAGGCGGTAGTTCCAATGAGCAGTTCTTC. This codes for CASSLGGSSNEQFF. The entire variable domain, with the rest obtained from reference TRBV9 and TRBJ2-1, is as follows: DSGVTQTPKHLITATGQRVTLRCSPRSGDLSVYWYQQSLDQGLQFLIQYYNGEERAKGNILERFSAQQFPDLHSELNLSSLELGDSALYFCASSLGGSSNEQFFGPGTRLTVL.

Written as DNA, the CDR3 is TGTGCCACCAGCTTCCCCCGACAGACCTGCTCCTACGAGCAGTACTTC. It specifies CATSFPRQTCSYEQYF. V and J are TRBV24-1 and TRBJ2-7, with D perhaps matching TRBD1 (5 bases). V dropped 7 bases and J dropped 0 bases, with 18 bases sitting between them. The CDR3 covers 16 residues. Per the germline V gene, CDR1 is KGHDR and CDR2 is SFDVKD.

This chain connects TRBV24-1 to TRBJ2-7; D not resolved. The V gene lost 9 bases and the J gene lost 7 bases, with 6 bases spanning the gap. In germline, CDR1 is KGHDR, CDR2 SFDVKD. The CDR3 is 9 amino acids. The CDR3 sequence is CATSGEQYF. CDR3 sequence (DNA): TGTGCCACCTCCGGGGAGCAGTACTTC.

This rearrangement joins TRBV29-1 to TRBJ2-7; D might be TRBD2 (5 bases). Trimming cost V 0 bases and J 6 bases, with 12 bases left between them. Germline V gene lookup returns CDR1 SQVTM and CDR2 ANQGSEA. This CDR3 is 13 amino acids long. The CDR3 region has the DNA TGCAGCGTTGAAGACACGGGGTGGGGCGAGCAGTACTTC. This gives the protein CSVEDTGWGEQYF.

In this sample, this clone turned up once. The junction departs from the called germline gene at one end, perhaps through a read error. The V call is TRBV7-9, the J call TRBJ1-4, with TRBD1 as a possible D gene (6 bases). CDR1 and CDR2 from the germline V gene are SEHNR and FQNEAQ (reference sequence). The CDR3 is 13 residues long. The CDR3 protein is CASSPGAKEKLFF. CDR3 DNA sequence: TGTGCCAGCAGCCCAGGGGCTAAAGAAAAACTGTTTTTT.

In this sample, this clone turned up a few times. This sequence joins TRBV18 and TRBJ1-3; D perhaps matches TRBD1 (6 bases). This CDR3 has 13 residues. The germline V and J ends were trimmed by 8 bases and 2 bases, with 10 bases remaining between them. Looked up from germline, CDR1 is KGHSH and CDR2 is LQKENI. CDR3 loop: CASKAGAGNTIYF. The CDR3 DNA reads TGTGCCAGCAAAGCAGGGGCTGGAAACACCATATATTTT.